The 6 T cell receptor beta chains below were found in one sample sequenced in a study of cytomegalovirus exposure and HLA in healthy donors. The PCR was carried out with 60 Vbeta primers and 13 Jbeta primers. Sequencing was performed with immunoSEQ multiplex PCR; in TCRdb, only in-frame clones are kept and a portion is missing. Of more than 95,000 clones listed, around 72% are singletons. The material sequenced was PBMCs. The receptors shown here come from a woman aged 45 to 65 in good health and CMV-seropositive.

The chain uses TRBV4-1 and TRBJ2-7; 11 bases map to TRBD2. CDR3 length: 18 residues. V was pared by 2 bases and J by 6 bases, with 15 bases of the junction left unmatched. The germline CDR1 and CDR2 sequences are MGHRA and YSYEKL. In nucleotides, the CDR3 is TGCGCCAGCAGCCAAAGAGTACTAGCGGGAGAAAAGGGGCTCGAGCAGTACTTC. As protein: CASSQRVLAGEKGLEQYF.

This chain joins TRBV19 and TRBJ2-2; 8 bases agree with TRBD2. The CDR3 totals 14 residues. V lost 5 bases, J lost 7 bases, and 6 bases stayed unmatched. Germline V CDR1 and CDR2: LNHDA, SQIVND (reference sequence). In DNA, the CDR3 is TGTGCCAGTAGTTGGTGGCGGGAGGACGGGGAGCTGTTTTTT. This sequence encodes CASSWWREDGELFF. Full variable domain (outside the CDR3, taken from reference TRBV19 and TRBJ2-2): DGGITQSPKYLFRKEGQNVTLSCEQNLNHDAMYWYRQDPGQGLRLIYYSQIVNDFQKGDIAEGYSVSREKKESFPLTVTSAQKNPTAFYLCASSWWREDGELFFGEGSRLTVL.

CDR3 bases: TGTGCCAGCAGTTACGGGGGCGACGGGGTTCCCGCTGAAGCTTTCTTT. This translates into CASSYGGDGVPAEAFF. V and J are TRBV6-5 and TRBJ1-1, with a weak D call TRBD1 (6 bases). From germline, CDR1 is MNHEY and CDR2 SVGAGI. V gave up 2 bases and J gave up 6 bases, with 19 bases separating them. The CDR3 spans 16 residues.

This chain uses TRBV12-5 with TRBJ1-4, with D tentatively TRBD1 (6 bases). Germline lookup yields CDR1 LGHNT and CDR2 FRNRAP. Trimming removed 6 bases at V and 8 bases at J, with 13 bases between. This CDR3 is 13 amino acids long. The CDR3 sequence is CASGPGQREKLFF. CDR3 nucleotides: TGTGCTAGTGGACCCGGACAGCGCGAAAAACTGTTTTTT.

The chain is built from TRBV7-2 and TRBJ1-5, with a weak D call TRBD1 (5 bases). The CDR3 has 15 residues. Deletions cut 2 bases from V and 4 bases from J, with 12 bases between. Germline lookup yields CDR1 SGHTA and CDR2 FQGNSA. CDR3 loop: CASSLKFGGNQPQHF. The CDR3 nucleotides are TGTGCCAGCAGCTTAAAATTTGGGGGGAATCAGCCCCAGCATTTT.

As for this clone: This specimen includes other DNA sequences encoding the same CDR3. V and J are TRBV5-1 and TRBJ2-1, with 9 nucleotides matching TRBD2. Losses at the gene ends were 2 bases for V and 2 bases for J; bases not matched to a gene: 2. This CDR3 contains 15 residues. Looked up from germline, CDR1 is SGHRS and CDR2 is YFSETQ. CDR3 sequence reads: CASSFGGGAYNEQFF. The CDR3 DNA sequence: TGCGCCAGCAGCTTCGGCGGGGGGGCCTACAATGAGCAGTTCTTC.